Below, 28 T cell receptor beta chains from the same sample are listed, as sequenced in a study of OX40 agonist ivuxolimab in advanced cancers. TCRdb's table, derived via immunoSEQ multiplex PCR, lists solely in-frame clones and lacks some. Here the sample spans around 56,000 clones, roughly 77% being singletons. Sequencing used CD4+ or CD8+ T cells sorted from blood, obtained in a trial of the OX40 agonist ivuxolimab. These receptors all stem from an adult with an advanced solid tumor such as melanoma, head and neck, liver or kidney cancer.

CDR3: CASSLDTSTDTQYF. CDR3 bases: TGTGCCAGCTCACTGGATACTAGCACAGATACGCAGTATTTT. V and J are TRBV18 and TRBJ2-3; D unresolved. V was pared by 4 bases and J by 0 bases, with 8 bases between. This CDR3 comprises 14 residues. CDR1 and CDR2 (germline): KGHSH, LQKENI.

This chain links TRBV5-1 with TRBJ1-1, with D possibly matching TRBD1 (5 bases). The germline V gene encodes CDR1 SGHRS and CDR2 YFSETQ. The CDR3 loop spans 15 amino acids. The germline V and J ends were trimmed by 1 base and 7 bases, with 17 bases remaining between them. CDR3 coding DNA: TGCGCCAGCAGCTTGAACCCAGGACAATTAAGTGAAGCTTTCTTT. Protein sequence: CASSLNPGQLSEAFF.

This clone showed up many times. The chain employs TRBV7-6 and TRBJ2-2, with 11 bases that match TRBD1. This CDR3 region has 15 residues. Losses at the gene ends were 5 bases for V and 7 bases for J; bases not matched to a gene: 6. Germline V gene lookup returns CDR1 SGHVS and CDR2 FNYEAQ. The CDR3 reads CASSKGQGAIGELFF. Written as DNA, the CDR3 is TGTGCCAGCAGCAAAGGACAGGGGGCTATCGGGGAGCTGTTTTTT.

The genes are TRBV18 and TRBJ2-1; TRBD2 aligns across 8 bases. The germline CDR1 and CDR2 sequences are KGHSH and LQKENI. V lost 3 bases, J lost 4 bases, and 8 bases stayed unmatched. The CDR3 spans 16 residues. CDR3 in DNA: TGTGCCAGCTCACCGGGGCGAGCGGGGGAATACAATGAGCAGTTCTTC. This codes for CASSPGRAGEYNEQFF.

The CDR3 region is CASSLSGNTQYF. The CDR3 region has the DNA TGTGCCAGCAGTCTGTCCGGGAATACGCAGTATTTT. J is TRBJ2-3 and V is TRBV27; perhaps TRBD2 as D (5 bases). CDR1 and CDR2 (germline): MNHEY, SMNVEV (reference sequence). Trimming cost V 5 bases and J 7 bases, with 10 bases left between them. CDR3 length: 12 residues.

This chain uses TRBV6-6 with TRBJ2-1; 9 positions agree with TRBD2. The CDR3 runs 16 residues. CDR1 is MNHNY, CDR2 SVGAGI, per germline (reference sequence). After removal of 6 bases from V and 5 bases from J, the junction contained 11 bases not matched to a gene. CDR3: CASSQSFAGGNNEQFF. The CDR3 DNA reads as TGTGCCAGCAGCCAGAGCTTTGCGGGAGGGAACAATGAGCAGTTCTTC.

The rearrangement uses TRBV12-5 and TRBJ2-1; D might be TRBD2 (6 bases). From germline, CDR1 is LGHNT and CDR2 FRNRAP. This CDR3 contains 18 residues. Deletions cut 1 base from V and 9 bases from J, with 25 bases between. The CDR3 spells CASGLAYSAGTVVGEQFF. The DNA for the CDR3 is TGTGCTAGTGGTTTGGCATATTCAGCGGGCACGGTGGTTGGTGAGCAGTTCTTC.

The J gene is TRBJ1-2, the V gene TRBV5-1; maybe TRBD1 (5 bases). The CDR3 covers 14 residues. CDR1 and CDR2 from the germline V gene are SGHRS and YFSETQ. V was trimmed by 7 bases and J by 3 bases, leaving 16 bases between them. The CDR3 DNA is TGCGCCAGCGCTGCCGGGGGTGTCGACTATGGCTACACCTTC. Residues: CASAAGGVDYGYTF.

The rearrangement uses TRBV5-1 and TRBJ1-5, with D possibly TRBD1 on 6 matching bases. Per the germline V gene, CDR1 is SGHRS and CDR2 is YFSETQ. The CDR3 spans 14 residues. Trimming shortened V by 3 bases and J by 7 bases, and 14 bases separated the two germline ends. The CDR3: CASSSHRVVQPQHF. The CDR3 coding sequence is TGCGCCAGCAGCTCGCACAGGGTTGTCCAGCCCCAGCATTTT.

The genes are TRBV19 and TRBJ1-6; no clear D gene. CDR1 and CDR2 (germline): LNHDA, SQIVND (reference sequence). Between the trimmed V and J ends, which lost 4 bases and 7 bases, there was a span of 5 bases. CDR3 length equals 12 residues. CDR3 sequence reads: CASSNRNSPLHF. The CDR3 DNA sequence: TGTGCCAGTAGTAACAGAAATTCACCCCTCCACTTT.

The chain has TRBV18 and TRBJ2-7; no clear D. This CDR3 contains 14 residues. Germline V gene lookup returns CDR1 KGHSH and CDR2 LQKENI. V was pared by 1 base and J by 0 bases, with 7 bases between. CDR3 in DNA: TGTGCCAGCTCACCACGTGAGGACTCCTACGAGCAGTACTTC. It yields the protein CASSPREDSYEQYF.

The rearrangement links TRBV18 to TRBJ1-5; D is undetermined. Germline CDR1 is KGHSH and CDR2 is LQKENI. This CDR3 contains 14 residues. V lost 3 bases to trimming and J lost 5 bases, with 11 bases between them. The CDR3 DNA is TGTGCCAGCTCACCTGGGCCAGCCGATCAGCCCCAGCATTTT. Translation gives CASSPGPADQPQHF.

The chain carries TRBV10-2 and TRBJ1-2, with D uncertain. The CDR3 loop spans 13 amino acids. Between the trimmed V and J ends, which lost 0 bases and 7 bases, there was a span of 9 bases. Germline lookup yields CDR1 WSHSY and CDR2 SAAADI. The CDR3 nucleotides read TGCGCCAGCAGTGAGTCGAACGTGGGTGGCTACACCTTC. Amino acids: CASSESNVGGYTF.

The chain links TRBV4-1 to TRBJ1-6, with TRBD1 as a possible D gene (6 bases). CDR1 and CDR2 (germline): MGHRA, YSYEKL. This CDR3 spans 18 amino acids. V lost 0 bases to trimming and J lost 2 bases, with 14 bases between them. CDR3 in amino acids: CASSQDGTGPTYNSPLHF. The CDR3 DNA follows: TGCGCCAGCAGCCAAGATGGTACAGGGCCAACCTATAATTCACCCCTCCACTTT.

The chain couples TRBV21-1 to TRBJ2-5. TRBV21-1 is a pseudogene. The CDR3 runs 13 residues. The CDR3 reads CASICGGRETQYF. In nucleotides, the CDR3 is TGTGCCAGCATCTGTGGGGGGCGGGAGACCCAGTACTTC.

The chain recombines TRBV10-3 with TRBJ2-7, with 14 bases lining up with TRBD2. V was clipped by 9 bases and J by 7 bases; unmatched bases: 17. The V gene's germline CDR1 is ENHRY and CDR2 SYGVKD. There are 17 residues in the CDR3. The CDR3: CAIKTGARGTSGGEQYF. The DNA for the CDR3 is TGTGCCATAAAGACAGGGGCAAGAGGGACTAGCGGGGGTGAGCAGTACTTC.

This clone appeared once. The chain is built from TRBV5-1 and TRBJ2-2; D not certain. Per the germline V gene, CDR1 is SGHRS and CDR2 is YFSETQ. CDR3 size: 14 residues. Trimming shortened V by 2 bases and J by 5 bases, and 10 bases separated the two germline ends. In DNA form, the CDR3 reads TGCGCCAGCAGCTTACGGACCGGAACCGGGGAGCTGTTTTTT. It yields the protein CASSLRTGTGELFF.

The gene calls are TRBV5-4 and TRBJ1-6, with D unresolved. V lost 0 bases and J 4 bases, leaving 5 bases between the germline ends. The CDR3 spans 14 residues. Germline V gene sequence: CDR1 SGHNT, CDR2 YYREEE (reference sequence). The CDR3, as DNA: TGTGCCAGCAGCTTGGAGTTGTATAATTCACCCCTCCACTTT. This sequence encodes CASSLELYNSPLHF.

The chain carries TRBV19 and TRBJ2-7; 11 bases line up with TRBD1. The CDR3 is 14 amino acids. The germline gives CDR1 LNHDA, CDR2 SQIVND (reference sequence). V was pared by 6 bases and J by 5 bases, with 6 bases of the junction left unmatched. CDR3 bases: TGTGCCAGTAGCCAGCCGGGACAGGGGGACGAGCAGTACTTC. This encodes CASSQPGQGDEQYF.

The chain carries TRBV11-1 and TRBJ2-7; D possibly matches TRBD1 or TRBD2 (5 bases each). This CDR3 has 15 amino acids. Per germline, CDR1 SGHAT and CDR2 FQDESV (reference sequence). V gave up 5 bases and J gave up 2 bases, with 16 bases separating them. CDR3 protein: CASSRYWDGAYEQYF. CDR3 nucleotides: TGTGCCAGCAGCCGATACTGGGACGGAGCCTACGAGCAGTACTTC.

The table lists this clone with a count of one. The chain uses TRBV19 and TRBJ2-7, with TRBD1 matching over 7 bases. Germline assignment: CDR1 LNHDA and CDR2 SQIVND (reference sequence). This CDR3 spans 14 amino acids. V was pared by 6 bases and J by 5 bases, with 10 bases of the junction left unmatched. The chain's CDR3 is CASRKQGSSNEQYF. The CDR3 nucleotides are TGTGCCAGTAGAAAACAGGGGTCTAGTAACGAGCAGTACTTC.

This sequence joins TRBV18 and TRBJ2-7; tentative D call: TRBD1 (5 bases). The germline gives CDR1 KGHSH, CDR2 LQKENI. There are 13 residues in the CDR3. Trimming left V 0 bases short and J 4 bases short, with 7 bases between. CDR3 protein: CASSPPAGYEQYF. The CDR3 DNA follows: TGTGCCAGCTCACCACCAGCAGGGTACGAGCAGTACTTC.

The rearrangement joins TRBV5-8 to TRBJ2-3; 12 bases fit TRBD2. The CDR3 consists of 14 residues. CDR1 is SGHTS and CDR2 is YDEGEE in the germline V gene. V was pared by 4 bases and J by 7 bases, with 4 bases of the junction left unmatched. The CDR3 loop reads CASSRTSGDYTQYF. In DNA, the CDR3 is TGTGCCAGCAGCAGGACTAGCGGGGACTATACGCAGTATTTT.

This sequence joins TRBV2 and TRBJ1-6; D gene uncertain. Trimming removed 6 bases from V and 8 bases from J, with 11 bases in between. Per germline, CDR1 SNHLY and CDR2 FYNNEI. The CDR3 extends over 13 amino acids. The CDR3 spells CASRRLRDSPLHF. The CDR3 DNA sequence: TGTGCCAGCAGGAGGCTTCGGGATTCACCCCTCCACTTT. Combining the CDR3 with reference TRBV2 and TRBJ1-6 gives the whole variable domain EPEVTQTPSHQVTQMGQEVILRCVPISNHLYFYWYRQILGQKVEFLVSFYNNEISEKSEIFDDQFSVERPDGSNFTLKIRSTKLEDSAMYFCASRRLRDSPLHFGNGTRLTVT.

This clone has just one count. The chain uses TRBV6-1 and TRBJ2-5; D unclear. The germline V gene has CDR1 MNHNS and CDR2 SASEGT. CDR3 length: 11 amino acids. Trimming removed 7 bases at V and 6 bases at J, with 9 bases between. In DNA, the CDR3 is TGTGCCAGCACACTATTGCAGACCCAGTACTTC. Encoded protein: CASTLLQTQYF.

The chain is built from TRBV6-4 and TRBJ1-1, with TRBD1 matching 7 bases. There are 15 residues in the CDR3. After removal of 5 bases from V and 1 base from J, the junction contained 7 bases not matched to a gene. The germline V gene has CDR1 MRHNA and CDR2 SNTAGT. The chain's CDR3 is CASSPRQGTNTEAFF. CDR3 sequence (DNA): TGTGCCAGCAGTCCACGACAGGGTACGAACACTGAAGCTTTCTTT.

The gene calls are TRBV11-2 and TRBJ2-7; weak D call: TRBD1 (5 bases). This CDR3 is 14 amino acids long. V was trimmed by 5 bases and J by 0 bases, leaving 11 bases between them. The germline CDR1 and CDR2 sequences are SGHAT and FQNNGV. In DNA form, the CDR3 reads TGTGCCAGCAGCAAAGGGGTTAGCTCCTACGAGCAGTACTTC. This gives the protein CASSKGVSSYEQYF. Using reference TRBV11-2 and TRBJ2-7 for the parts outside the CDR3, the full variable domain is EAGVAQSPRYKIIEKRQSVAFWCNPISGHATLYWYQQILGQGPKLLIQFQNNGVVDDSQLPKDRFSAERLKGVDSTLKIQPAKLEDSAVYLCASSKGVSSYEQYFGPGTRLTVT.

This rearrangement joins TRBV10-3 to TRBJ1-1; possibly TRBD1 for D (5 bases). CDR1 and CDR2 (germline): ENHRY, SYGVKD. Between the trimmed V and J ends, which lost 7 bases and 3 bases, there was a span of 9 bases. CDR3 size: 12 residues. CDR3 nucleotides: TGTGCCATCAAGCGGGGGGACACTGAAGCTTTCTTT. Protein: CAIKRGDTEAFF.